One sample yielded the 29 T cell receptor beta chains listed below, sequenced in a study of blood T cell repertoires in COVID-19. Sequencing was performed with immunoSEQ multiplex PCR; in TCRdb, only in-frame clones are kept and a portion is missing. The sample includes some 76,000 clones, around 80% seen only once; the top ten take over 15%. What was sequenced was peripheral blood. The receptors originated from a woman in her sixties with acute or convalescent COVID-19.

This clone was seen just once. The rearrangement joins TRBV5-1 to TRBJ2-1, with 11 bases matching TRBD1. This CDR3 comprises 16 residues. V was clipped by 2 bases and J by 4 bases; unmatched bases: 5. Germline V gene lookup returns CDR1 SGHRS and CDR2 YFSETQ. The CDR3 here is CASSLAGQGAYNEQFF. CDR3 nucleotides: TGCGCCAGCAGCTTAGCCGGACAGGGGGCTTACAATGAGCAGTTCTTC.

This clone was seen repeatedly, ten times or more. The genes are TRBV2 and TRBJ2-1; 11 nucleotides match TRBD1. Looked up from germline, CDR1 is SNHLY and CDR2 is FYNNEI. The junction had 7 bases not matched to a gene; V was cut back by 4 bases and J by 8 bases. The CDR3 has 15 amino acids. CDR3: CASSAGTGGSHEQFF. CDR3 nucleotides: TGTGCCAGCAGTGCCGGGACAGGGGGTAGCCATGAGCAGTTCTTC.

The V and J genes are TRBV15 and TRBJ2-5, with D uncertain. The germline V and J ends were trimmed by 0 bases and 4 bases, with 3 bases remaining between them. There are 12 residues in the CDR3. Germline V gives CDR1 LNHNV, CDR2 YYDKDF (reference sequence). The CDR3 DNA reads as TGTGCCACCAGCAGAGACAGAGAGACCCAGTACTTC. As protein: CATSRDRETQYF.

The CDR3: CASSSWTSGGAHNEQFF. The DNA for the CDR3 is TGTGCCAGCAGCTCCTGGACTAGCGGGGGGGCCCACAATGAGCAGTTCTTC. This sequence joins TRBV7-2 and TRBJ2-1, with 15 bases identical to TRBD2. J was trimmed by 5 bases and V by 4 bases; bases with no gene match: 6. CDR1 is SGHTA and CDR2 is FQGNSA in the germline V gene. The CDR3 spans 17 residues.

There are a few counts of this clone. The V gene is TRBV5-4, the J gene TRBJ1-2; TRBD1 matches 7 bases. Germline CDR1 reads SGHNT; CDR2 reads YYREEE (reference sequence). The CDR3 contains 14 residues. After removal of 6 bases from V and 8 bases from J, the junction contained 13 bases not matched to a gene. CDR3 DNA sequence: TGTGCCAGCACCTTCATAAGACAGGGAGAAGGCTACACCTTC. Amino acid sequence: CASTFIRQGEGYTF.

This clone was seen a few times. The CDR3, as DNA: TGTGCCAGCAGTGATCCGGCCGGGTTAAGCGATGAGCAGTTCTTC. Translating it yields CASSDPAGLSDEQFF. This chain connects TRBV6-1 to TRBJ2-1; D is ambiguous. There are 15 residues in the CDR3. Germline-derived CDR1 and CDR2 are MNHNS and SASEGT. V was pared by 3 bases and J by 8 bases, with 17 bases between.

This chain links TRBV28 with TRBJ1-5, with TRBD1 matching 7 bases. This CDR3 contains 16 residues. With 6 bases clipped from V and 1 base from J, the junction kept 9 bases outside the gene matches. Germline values: CDR1 MDHEN, CDR2 SYDVKM. CDR3 DNA sequence: TGTGCCAGCAGCACAACAGGGGTTCGAAGCAATCAGCCCCAGCATTTT. It is translated as CASSTTGVRSNQPQHF. The whole variable domain, remainder taken from reference TRBV28 and TRBJ1-5, is DVKVTQSSRYLVKRTGEKVFLECVQDMDHENMFWYRQDPGLGLRLIYFSYDVKMKEKGDIPEGYSVSREKKERFSLILESASTNQTSMYLCASSTTGVRSNQPQHFGDGTRLSIL.

The chain recombines TRBV27 with TRBJ2-7; 7 nucleotides match TRBD1. J lost 0 bases, V lost 4 bases, and 15 bases had no gene match. The germline gives CDR1 MNHEY, CDR2 SMNVEV (reference sequence). The CDR3 loop spans 18 amino acids. The CDR3 is CASSSHHRGLRSSYEQYF. The DNA for the CDR3 is TGTGCCAGCAGTTCCCACCACAGGGGCCTAAGAAGCTCCTACGAGCAGTACTTC.

The chain carries TRBV7-2 and TRBJ1-1; D gene ambiguous. V lost 5 bases and J lost 0, with 7 bases in between. Germline V gene lookup returns CDR1 SGHTA and CDR2 FQGNSA. The CDR3 sequence is 13 residues long. This CDR3 reads CASSAGMNTEAFF. DNA of the CDR3: TGTGCCAGCAGCGCAGGAATGAACACTGAAGCTTTCTTT.

This clone is medium-sized (0.01 to 0.1%) within its sample. The rearrangement joins TRBV19 to TRBJ1-5, with 10 bases aligning to TRBD1. From germline, CDR1 is LNHDA and CDR2 SQIVND (reference sequence). V trimming: 3 bases; J trimming: 5 bases; junction bases outside the gene matches: 10. The length of the CDR3 is 17 residues. Here the CDR3 reads CASSIPQRDRGYQPQHF. The CDR3 DNA reads as TGTGCCAGTAGTATTCCTCAAAGGGACAGGGGCTATCAGCCCCAGCATTTT.

V usage is TRBV5-8 and J usage is TRBJ1-2; D unclear. The CDR3 runs to 14 residues. Germline lookup yields CDR1 SGHTS and CDR2 YDEGEE. V was shortened by 4 bases and J by 3 bases, with 13 bases between the two germline ends. CDR3 residues: CASSAFRADYGYTF. The CDR3 region has the DNA TGTGCCAGCAGCGCTTTTCGTGCGGACTATGGCTACACCTTC.

This chain links TRBV4-2 with TRBJ2-1; tentative D call: TRBD2 (5 bases). Trimming removed 0 bases from V and 0 bases from J, with 12 bases in between. This CDR3 comprises 17 residues. Germline CDR1 reads LGHNA; CDR2 reads YNFKEQ. CDR3 coding DNA: TGTGCCAGCAGCCAAGATAGACCGGCGGGCTCCTACAATGAGCAGTTCTTC. As protein: CASSQDRPAGSYNEQFF.

The chain is built from TRBV5-4 and TRBJ2-6; maybe TRBD1 (6 bases). Germline CDR1 reads SGHNT; CDR2 reads YYREEE (reference sequence). The CDR3 length is 17 residues. Trimming took off 4 bases at V and 0 bases at J, with 14 bases between the two ends. The CDR3 nucleotides read TGTGCCAGCAGCGTACAGGGACGGCCCTCTGGGGCCAACGTCCTGACTTTC. Amino acids: CASSVQGRPSGANVLTF.

This chain links TRBV28 with TRBJ1-2; TRBD1 agrees at 8 bases. Germline V lookup: CDR1 MDHEN, CDR2 SYDVKM. After removal of 4 bases from V and 2 bases from J, the junction contained 0 bases not matched to a gene. The CDR3 contains 13 residues. The CDR3 coding sequence is TGTGCCAGCAGTTGGACAGGGAACTATGGCTACACCTTC. Its translation: CASSWTGNYGYTF.

The chain is built from TRBV24-1 and TRBJ2-2; a possible D gene is TRBD2 (6 bases). Germline assignment: CDR1 KGHDR and CDR2 SFDVKD. V was trimmed by 8 bases and J by 2 bases, leaving 11 bases between them. There are 14 residues in the CDR3. CDR3 residues: CATTEGGNTGELFF. In DNA, the CDR3 is TGTGCCACCACCGAGGGAGGAAACACCGGGGAGCTGTTTTTT.

This clone was seen more than once but under ten times. This chain links TRBV19 with TRBJ1-3; D gene ambiguous. The CDR3 length is 14 residues. Germline assignment: CDR1 LNHDA and CDR2 SQIVND (reference sequence). V was clipped by 7 bases and J by 0 bases, with 10 bases between them. The CDR3 loop reads CASTKPTSGNTIYF. The CDR3 bases are TGTGCCAGTACCAAGCCCACCTCTGGAAACACCATATATTTT.

V usage is TRBV28 and J usage is TRBJ1-1; D may be TRBD1 (6 bases). Germline CDR1 is MDHEN and CDR2 is SYDVKM. The CDR3 is 16 residues long. V dropped 6 bases and J dropped 0 bases, with 17 bases sitting between them. This CDR3 reads CASRYGGGQLNTEAFF. CDR3 coding DNA: TGTGCCAGCAGGTATGGGGGGGGACAACTGAACACTGAAGCTTTCTTT.

This clone was seen ten or more times. Other DNA sequences from this sample encode an identical CDR3 as well. CDR3 protein: CASSLRGFANTGELFF. DNA of the CDR3: TGCGCCAGCAGCTTGCGGGGATTCGCGAACACCGGGGAGCTGTTTTTT. V and J are TRBV5-1 and TRBJ2-2; perhaps TRBD2 as D (5 bases). Germline assignment: CDR1 SGHRS and CDR2 YFSETQ. The V gene lost 1 base and the J gene lost 0 bases, with 10 bases spanning the gap. The CDR3 is 16 residues long.

This chain links TRBV7-2 with TRBJ1-1; D remains ambiguous. Germline CDR1 is SGHTA and CDR2 is FQGNSA. This CDR3 has 15 amino acids. Deletions cut 5 bases from V and 0 bases from J, with 13 bases between. The CDR3 region has the DNA TGTGCCAGCAGCCCAACGACAATCATGAACACTGAAGCTTTCTTT. Translation gives CASSPTTIMNTEAFF. The full variable domain, in which reference TRBV7-2 and TRBJ1-1 provide the parts outside the CDR3, is GAGVSQSPSNKVTEKGKDVELRCDPISGHTALYWYRQSLGQGLEFLIYFQGNSAPDKSGLPSDRFSAERTGGSVSTLTIQRTQQEDSAVYLCASSPTTIMNTEAFFGQGTRLTVV.

The chain recombines TRBV29-1 with TRBJ1-2; D unresolved. Germline CDR1 is SQVTM and CDR2 is ANQGSEA. The CDR3 contains 14 residues. V lost 2 bases, J lost 0 bases, and 10 bases lay in between. This CDR3 reads CSVETRNPNYGYTF. The CDR3 DNA sequence: TGCAGCGTTGAAACCAGAAACCCTAACTATGGCTACACCTTC.

This clone turned up a few times. J is TRBJ1-3 and V is TRBV6-1; D is ambiguous. The CDR3 sequence is 16 residues long. From germline, CDR1 is MNHNS and CDR2 SASEGT. Trimming pared 0 bases from V and 0 bases from J, leaving 9 bases between. As DNA, the CDR3 is TGTGCCAGCAGTGAAGCGCTAGCGGGCTCTGGAAACACCATATATTTT. It encodes CASSEALAGSGNTIYF.

The chain couples TRBV6-5 to TRBJ1-4, with TRBD1 matching 7 bases. The CDR3 runs 14 residues. In germline, CDR1 is MNHEY, CDR2 SVGAGI. The V segment lost 6 bases and the J segment 6 bases; nucleotides outside the gene matches: 7. The CDR3 is CASSQTGVDEKLFF. For the CDR3, the DNA is TGTGCCAGCAGCCAAACAGGGGTTGATGAAAAACTGTTTTTT.

V gene TRBV15 combines with J gene TRBJ1-5; TRBD1 might be the D (5 bases). Per the germline V gene, CDR1 is LNHNV and CDR2 is YYDKDF (reference sequence). The germline V and J ends were trimmed by 0 bases and 4 bases, with 7 bases remaining between them. This CDR3 spans 14 amino acids. In DNA form, the CDR3 reads TGTGCCACCAGCAGAGACTCAGGGAATCAGCCCCAGCATTTT. Its translation: CATSRDSGNQPQHF. Filled out from reference TRBV15 and TRBJ1-5, the complete variable domain reads DAMVIQNPRYQVTQFGKPVTLSCSQTLNHNVMYWYQQKSSQAPKLLFHYYDKDFNNEADTPDNFQSRRPNTSFCFLDIRSPGLGDTAMYLCATSRDSGNQPQHFGDGTRLSIL.

DNA for the CDR3: TGTGCCACCGGGACTAGCGGGTCGAACACCGGGGAGCTGTTTTTT. This encodes CATGTSGSNTGELFF. V gene TRBV6-4 combines with J gene TRBJ2-2; 12 nucleotides line up with TRBD2. CDR1 is MRHNA, CDR2 SNTAGT, per germline. This CDR3 is built from 15 residues. Germline trimming cut 10 bases from V and 0 bases from J; bases unmatched to any gene: 3.

The chain has TRBV30 and TRBJ2-3, with 12 bases fitting TRBD2. V shed 8 bases, J shed 8 bases, and the junction held 8 bases outside the gene matches. The CDR3 covers 13 residues. Germline CDR1 and CDR2: GTSNPN and SVGIG (reference sequence). CDR3 in DNA: TGTGCCGGCTCTAGCGGGGGGGCGGGTACGCAGTATTTT. As protein: CAGSSGGAGTQYF.

V is TRBV7-3 and J is TRBJ1-1; D possibly corresponds to TRBD1 (6 bases). The CDR3 extends over 15 amino acids. Trimming pared 5 bases from V and 2 bases from J, leaving 15 bases between. The germline CDR1 and CDR2 sequences are SGHTA and FQGTGA. In nucleotides, the CDR3 is TGTGCCAGCAGCCCCGAGGGGGGGAGCAACACTGAAGCTTTCTTT. It translates to CASSPEGGSNTEAFF.

V gene TRBV30 combines with J gene TRBJ2-7, with D maybe TRBD1 (5 bases). V lost 0 bases and J lost 3, with 15 bases in between. This CDR3 contains 15 residues. In germline, CDR1 is GTSNPN, CDR2 SVGIG (reference sequence). This CDR3 is CAWSVGAGLLYEQYF. The CDR3 DNA reads as TGTGCCTGGAGTGTAGGGGCAGGCCTTCTCTACGAGCAGTACTTC.

V and J are TRBV7-9 and TRBJ1-5; 9 bases match TRBD1. CDR3 length: 16 residues. V dropped 0 bases and J dropped 4; count of bases not matched to a gene: 4. Germline loops: CDR1 SEHNR, CDR2 FQNEAQ (reference sequence). CDR3 loop: CASSLARQGGNQPQHF. CDR3 nucleotides: TGTGCCAGCAGCTTAGCGCGACAGGGGGGGAATCAGCCCCAGCATTTT. The full variable domain, with the rest looked up from reference TRBV7-9 and TRBJ1-5, is DTGVSQNPRHKITKRGQNVTFRCDPISEHNRLYWYRQTLGQGPEFLTYFQNEAQLEKSRLLSDRFSAERPKGSFSTLEIQRTEQGDSAMYLCASSLARQGGNQPQHFGDGTRLSIL.

The chain has TRBV5-1 and TRBJ2-6; 7 nucleotides line up with TRBD2. Germline lookup yields CDR1 SGHRS and CDR2 YFSETQ. The CDR3 runs 16 residues. V shed 4 bases, J shed 1 base, and the junction held 5 bases outside the gene matches. CDR3 sequence reads: CASSPTGGSGANVLTF. The CDR3 DNA reads TGCGCCAGCAGCCCGACGGGGGGTTCTGGGGCCAACGTCCTGACTTTC.